This entry describes one TCR beta chain. TCRbeta libraries were built with three rounds of nested PCR, modified from ARM-PCR. TCRdb re-called the multiplex PCR reads with MiXCR, one entry per CDR3 protein. The sample shows under 140,000 distinct CDR3 sequences, approximately 80% of them seen only once. These data are taken from a study of tumor and adjacent non-tumor tissue in lung cancer. Study-level background: Each sample yielded around 4 million productive TCRbeta reads on average.

RNA was extracted from bulk tissue without any cell sorting. V was cut by 1 base and J by 10 bases, with 22 bases left in between. The CDR3 consists of 16 residues. Germline-derived CDR1 and CDR2 are LGHNA and YSLEER. Sequencing used lung tumor tissue. V and J are TRBV4-3 and TRBJ2-5; the D call may be TRBD1 or TRBD2 (6 bases each). This sequence originates from a man in his 70s with non-small cell lung cancer. CDR3: CASSQAGGAGQGIQYF. The CDR3 bases are TGCGCCAGCAGCCAAGCCGGAGGGGCGGGACAAGGTATCCAGTACTTC.